Listed below are T cell receptor beta chains from one sample, sequenced in a study of blood T cell repertoires in COVID-19. Sequenced by immunoSEQ multiplex PCR; TCRdb stores in-frame clones only, minus some. The sample includes roughly 250,000 clones, 82% of them seen just once. Input material: peripheral blood. The receptor set was obtained from a woman aged 55-69 years with active or convalescent COVID-19. Each CDR3 is given with its conserved first and last residue. Fields, in order: D gene, V gene, clone size, J gene, CDR3 DNA, CDR3 protein. D genes are given only for firm matches. Clone size is not always given. Where it is, it says once, few, many or a class for expanded clones.

TRBD1	TRBV7-3	.	TRBJ2-7	TGTGCCAGCAGCTTAACATCAGGGGGCCACTACGAGCAGTACTTC	CASSLTSGGHYEQYF
.	TRBV14	.	TRBJ1-1	TGTGCCAGCAGCTTCCAGGAGGACACTGAAGCTTTCTTT	CASSFQEDTEAFF
TRBD2	TRBV6-4	.	TRBJ2-1	TGTGCCAGCAGTGACTCAAGGGGAGGGAATGAGCAGTTCTTC	CASSDSRGGNEQFF
.	TRBV27	few	TRBJ1-2	TGTGCCAGCAGTCTAATGACAGGTCGAGTCTCTAACTATGGCTACACCTTC	CASSLMTGRVSNYGYTF
TRBD1	TRBV4-1	few	TRBJ2-7	TGCGCCAGCAGCCTGCGGACAGGGAGTCCCTACGAGCAGTACTTC	CASSLRTGSPYEQYF
TRBD2	TRBV5-1	.	TRBJ2-5	TGCGCCAGCAGCTTGGGGAGGGGACTAGCGGGGGACCTCCAAGAGACCCAGTACTTC	CASSLGRGLAGDLQETQYF
.	TRBV30	.	TRBJ2-1	TGTGCCTGGAGTGTACGCTCCGGAGGGGTCTACAATGAGCAGTTCTTC	CAWSVRSGGVYNEQFF
.	TRBV6-4	.	TRBJ1-3	TGTGCCAGCAGGTCCCCTATGACAGGCTCCCGTCCTGTTGGAAACACCATATATTTT	CASRSPMTGSRPVGNTIYF
.	TRBV6-5	.	TRBJ1-2	TGTGCCAGCGCACAAACGGGGGGGCAAGGAGGCTACACCTTC	CASAQTGGQGGYTF
.	TRBV7-2	.	TRBJ1-5	TGTGCCAGCAGCTTAGAAGGGGCCGGCAATCAGCCCCAGCATTTT	CASSLEGAGNQPQHF
TRBD2	TRBV11-1	.	TRBJ2-1	TGTGCCAGCAGTTTCGTTGCGGGAGTGTATGAGCAGTTCTTC	CASSFVAGVYEQFF
TRBD1	TRBV7-8	.	TRBJ1-2	TGTGCCAGCAGCTTAGATGGGACAGGGGATTATGGCTACACCTTC	CASSLDGTGDYGYTF
.	TRBV2	.	TRBJ1-2	TGTGCCAGCTGCGGAATCGCGCTCGACTATGGCTACACCTTC	CASCGIALDYGYTF
TRBD1	TRBV7-2	.	TRBJ1-2	TGTGCCAGCAGCGCCCGACAGGGCGGCTACACCTTC	CASSARQGGYTF
.	TRBV10-3	few	TRBJ2-7	TGTGCCATCGGGGCAAGATCCTCCTACGAGCAGTACTTC	CAIGARSSYEQYF
.	TRBV28	.	TRBJ2-1	TGTGCCAGCAGTTTCTATACCTCTAGAAGTGGCAATGAGCAGTTCTTC	CASSFYTSRSGNEQFF
.	TRBV12-5	.	TRBJ2-1	TGTGCTAGTGGGGATCTGTCTAGCTCCTACAATGAGCAGTTCTTC	CASGDLSSSYNEQFF
TRBD1	TRBV6-5	once	TRBJ1-2	TGTGCCAGCAGTTACGGAGGGACAGGGGACTATGGCTACACCTTC	CASSYGGTGDYGYTF
.	TRBV27	.	TRBJ2-6	TGCGCCAGCAGTTCTGACATTCCCCGCTCTGGGGCCAACGTCCTGACTTTC	CASSSDIPRSGANVLTF
TRBD1	TRBV2	.	TRBJ1-2	TGTGCCAGCAGTGAGTGGAGGACAGGGTCTGGCTACACCTTC	CASSEWRTGSGYTF
TRBD1	TRBV6-5	.	TRBJ1-2	TGTGCCAGCAGTCGGGACAGCCTCTATGGCTACACCTTC	CASSRDSLYGYTF
.	TRBV29-1	.	TRBJ2-2	TGCAGCACGGCTTCGGGGGGCCGGGGCACCGGGGAGCTGTTTTTT	CSTASGGRGTGELFF
TRBD1	TRBV5-1	many	TRBJ2-2	TGCGCCAGCAGCTTGAAGGACAGGGGACCGAGCTCGATCCCCGGGGAGCTGTTTTTT	CASSLKDRGPSSIPGELFF
TRBD1	TRBV9	.	TRBJ2-5	TGTGCCAGCAGCCCGCGGACAGGACAAGAGACCCAGTACTTC	CASSPRTGQETQYF
TRBD1	TRBV7-8	few	TRBJ1-3	TGTGCCAGCAGCCCGGACAGGGACTCTGGAAACACCATATATTTT	CASSPDRDSGNTIYF
.	TRBV15	.	TRBJ2-7	TGTGCCACCAGCAGAACGAACATTTACGAGCAGTACTTC	CATSRTNIYEQYF